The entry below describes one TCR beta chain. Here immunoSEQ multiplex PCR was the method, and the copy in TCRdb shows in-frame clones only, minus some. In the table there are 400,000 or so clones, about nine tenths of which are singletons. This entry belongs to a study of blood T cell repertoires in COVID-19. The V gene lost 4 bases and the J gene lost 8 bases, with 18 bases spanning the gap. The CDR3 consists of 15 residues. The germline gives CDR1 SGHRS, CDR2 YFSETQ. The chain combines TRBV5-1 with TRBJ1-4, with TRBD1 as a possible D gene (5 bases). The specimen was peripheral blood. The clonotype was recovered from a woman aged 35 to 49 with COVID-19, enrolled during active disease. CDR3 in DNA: TGCGCCAGCAGCGAAAATGCAGGGTACAGCGAAAAACTGTTTTTT. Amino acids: CASSENAGYSEKLFF.